The entry below gives a single TCR beta chain sequence along with its context. The source of the sample is a study of glioma-infiltrating T cells after dendritic cell vaccination. Amplification used 60 V beta primers and 13 J beta primers. Assay: immunoSEQ multiplex PCR; the TCRdb copy retains only in-frame clones and omits some. The sample records 50,000 to 55,000 clones, about 89% being singletons. The sample's time point: after dendritic cell vaccination, including at tumor progression/relapse. All glioblastoma patients lacked an isocitrate dehydrogenase mutation. This CDR3 spans 18 amino acids. From germline, CDR1 is LNHDA and CDR2 SQIVND (reference sequence). V was pared by 2 bases and J by 0 bases, with 17 bases between.

This clonotype was sampled from a human donor with glioblastoma. The source material was blood, sampled after dendritic cell vaccination. The V gene is TRBV19, the J gene TRBJ2-1; D perhaps matches TRBD2 (6 bases). The CDR3 DNA reads TGTGCCAGTAGTATATTGGCGGGAATTACGAGCTCCTACAATGAGCAGTTCTTC. Translation gives CASSILAGITSSYNEQFF.